A single sample gave rise to the 15 T cell receptor beta chains below, sequenced in a study of blood T cell repertoires in COVID-19. The table came from immunoSEQ multiplex PCR; TCRdb's copy has only in-frame clones and leaves some out. This table has approximately 80,000 clones, under 90% appearing once. Sequences were obtained from peripheral blood. These receptors all come from a man older than 75 with acute or convalescent COVID-19.

The gene calls are TRBV18 and TRBJ2-7, with TRBD1 matching over 7 bases. This CDR3 contains 14 residues. The germline gives CDR1 KGHSH, CDR2 LQKENI. V shed 1 base and J 4 bases; nucleotides not matched to a gene: 4. CDR3 amino acids: CASSPRTGGYEQYF. CDR3 nucleotide sequence: TGTGCCAGCTCACCACGGACAGGCGGGTACGAGCAGTACTTC.

V is TRBV6-5 and J is TRBJ1-2, with a possible D match to TRBD1 (5 bases). V was shortened by 5 bases and J by 2 bases, with 15 bases between the two germline ends. CDR1 MNHEY and CDR2 SVGAGI come from the germline V gene. This CDR3 has 15 amino acids. The CDR3 sequence: CASSTEREGNYGYTF. CDR3 DNA sequence: TGTGCCAGCAGTACCGAGCGGGAGGGGAACTATGGCTACACCTTC.

This rearrangement joins TRBV19 to TRBJ2-7, with 12 bases identical to TRBD2. Germline V gene sequence: CDR1 LNHDA, CDR2 SQIVND (reference sequence). V gave up 2 bases and J gave up 4 bases; unmatched junction bases: 3. The CDR3 has 15 amino acids. CDR3 coding DNA: TGTGCCAGTAGTATAACTAGCGGGAGGTGGTACGAGCAGTACTTC. Protein sequence: CASSITSGRWYEQYF. Drawing the rest from reference TRBV19 and TRBJ2-7, the complete variable domain is DGGITQSPKYLFRKEGQNVTLSCEQNLNHDAMYWYRQDPGQGLRLIYYSQIVNDFQKGDIAEGYSVSREKKESFPLTVTSAQKNPTAFYLCASSITSGRWYEQYFGPGTRLTVT.

The chain recombines TRBV15 with TRBJ1-4, with a weak D call TRBD1 (5 bases). Germline V gene sequence: CDR1 LNHNV, CDR2 YYDKDF (reference sequence). Trimming shortened V by 1 base and J by 8 bases, and 11 bases separated the two germline ends. The CDR3 runs to 14 residues. CDR3 region: CATSRGGRSEKLFF. CDR3 coding DNA: TGTGCCACCAGCAGAGGGGGCAGGTCCGAAAAACTGTTTTTT.

The V call is TRBV18, the J call TRBJ2-5; the match to TRBD1 covers 9 bases. The CDR3 spans 14 residues. V was clipped by 4 bases and J by 2 bases; unmatched bases: 2. CDR1 is KGHSH and CDR2 is LQKENI in the germline V gene. The CDR3 DNA reads TGTGCCAGCTCACAGACAGGGGGACAAGAGACCCAGTACTTC. Translated: CASSQTGGQETQYF.

The rearrangement uses TRBV7-6 and TRBJ1-2, with 8 bases lining up with TRBD1. This CDR3 is 15 amino acids long. V was clipped by 4 bases and J by 4 bases; unmatched bases: 8. In germline, CDR1 is SGHVS, CDR2 FNYEAQ. The CDR3 coding sequence is TGTGCCAGCAGCTCCGAAGGACAGGGCTCCTATGGCTACACCTTC. Its translation is CASSSEGQGSYGYTF.

Here the CDR3 DNA reads TGTGCCAGCTCACACCGGAGCCAGTCAGCCGATACGCAGTATTTT. This codes for CASSHRSQSADTQYF. The chain employs TRBV18 and TRBJ2-3; D unclear. Germline-derived CDR1 and CDR2 are KGHSH and LQKENI. The V end lost 4 bases, the J end lost 6 bases, and 17 bases lay between the germline ends. CDR3 length equals 15 residues.

This clone appeared a few times. The chain employs TRBV27 and TRBJ2-7, with D possibly TRBD1 on 6 matching bases. Trimming removed 5 bases from V and 6 bases from J, with 14 bases in between. CDR1 MNHEY and CDR2 SMNVEV come from the germline V gene (reference sequence). This CDR3 contains 13 residues. The CDR3 DNA sequence: TGTGCCAGCAGTGGGACACAGGCGGTCGAGCAGTACTTC. Encoded protein: CASSGTQAVEQYF.

The chain carries TRBV2 and TRBJ1-2, with D possibly matching TRBD1 (5 bases). This CDR3 is 12 amino acids long. The germline V and J ends were trimmed by 3 bases and 6 bases, with 8 bases remaining between them. The V gene's germline CDR1 is SNHLY and CDR2 FYNNEI. The DNA for the CDR3 is TGTGCCAGCAGTGACGTCAGGGATGGCTACACCTTC. Its translation: CASSDVRDGYTF.

This chain joins TRBV5-8 and TRBJ1-4; 8 bases align to TRBD1. This CDR3 comprises 15 residues. Trimming at V came to 0 bases and at J to 5 bases, leaving 3 bases not matched to a gene. The germline V gene encodes CDR1 SGHTS and CDR2 YDEGEE. CDR3 DNA sequence: TGTGCCAGCAGCTTGGGGGGGACAGGCAATGAAAAACTGTTTTTT. It translates to CASSLGGTGNEKLFF. Drawing the rest from reference TRBV5-8 and TRBJ1-4, the complete variable domain is EAGVTQSPTHLIKTRGQQATLRCSPISGHTSVYWYQQALGLGLQFLLWYDEGEERNRGNFPPRFSGRQFPNYSSELNVNALELEDSALYLCASSLGGTGNEKLFFGSGTQLSVL.

The rearrangement links TRBV19 to TRBJ1-2; no clear D. The CDR3 spans 14 residues. Per the germline V gene, CDR1 is LNHDA and CDR2 is SQIVND (reference sequence). V lost 4 bases, J lost 0 bases, and 9 bases lay in between. CDR3 in DNA: TGTGCCAGTAGTAGCCGGGGAGCTAACTATGGCTACACCTTC. Translation: CASSSRGANYGYTF.

This rearrangement joins TRBV5-1 to TRBJ2-7, with D tentatively TRBD1 (6 bases). This CDR3 is 15 amino acids long. Per germline, CDR1 SGHRS and CDR2 YFSETQ. V was cut by 4 bases and J by 5 bases, with 19 bases left in between. CDR3 in amino acids: CASSKGSGTSNEQYF. CDR3 sequence (DNA): TGCGCCAGCAGCAAAGGCTCCGGGACAAGTAACGAGCAGTACTTC.

This clone came up a few times. The chain joins TRBV7-2 to TRBJ1-1, with D possibly being TRBD1 (5 bases). The germline V gene encodes CDR1 SGHTA and CDR2 FQGNSA. This CDR3 has 14 amino acids. The V and J ends lost 0 bases and 4 bases respectively, with 9 bases between them. The DNA of the CDR3 is TGTGCCAGCAGCTTAGCGCCCGGGGGCACTGAAGCTTTCTTT. Residues: CASSLAPGGTEAFF.

J is TRBJ1-1 and V is TRBV14; D gene uncertain. This CDR3 has 13 residues. Germline V gives CDR1 SGHDN, CDR2 FVKESK. Trimming took 1 base from V and 4 from J, leaving 7 bases between them. The CDR3 sequence: CASSQVQATEAFF. The CDR3 DNA follows: TGTGCCAGCAGCCAAGTTCAGGCCACTGAAGCTTTCTTT.

The chain carries TRBV27 and TRBJ1-2, with D possibly being TRBD1 (5 bases). The CDR3 is 15 amino acids. With 4 bases removed from V and 10 bases from J, the gap between germline ends came to 22 bases. Per germline, CDR1 MNHEY and CDR2 SMNVEV (reference sequence). DNA for the CDR3: TGTGCCAGCAGTTCCCCGCAGGGCCGGCCGGGTGACTACACCTTC. Its protein is CASSSPQGRPGDYTF.